This record concerns one T cell receptor beta chain sequence. Its recognized antigen is unknown. Base quality data are lacking; no much larger clone is found one base away. Using the deep immunoSEQ assay, multiplex PCR amplified TCR CDR3 regions from genomic DNA. Extracted genomic DNA from each cell subset was spread evenly across all wells of several immunoSEQ 96-well plates, with each plate serving as a replicate. Each replicate PCR for sorted subsets received roughly 0.2 ug genomic DNA, equal to tens of thousands of T cell genomes. Purified libraries were quantified with a Qubit 3.0 fluorometer, sized on a Bioanalyzer 2100, and re-quantified with the KAPA Library Quantification kit. A separate single-read 150-cycle Illumina NextSeq 550 flow cell was used to sequence each immunoSEQ 96-well plate. The published analysis was carried out like this. The immunoSEQ output contained only junctional sequences without quality scores, so filtering could not match that applied to full-length reads. Sequences were annotated with PyIR, a Python wrapper for IgBLAST v1.9, using IMGT germline references to assign V/J genes and CDR3. Reads were removed for weak V/J assignments (E-value above 1e-6), missing CDR3, stop codons, out-of-frame junctions, or ambiguous translated residues. V3J clonotypes were defined as sequences sharing the same inferred V gene, J gene, and CDR3 amino acid sequence. Percentage overlap between repertoires was computed as shared unique clonotypes divided by the size of the smaller repertoire. Richness of each repertoire was evaluated using RTK rarefaction, the Chao1 estimator, and Recon v2.1 estimates of unobserved clonotypes. Generation probabilities were computed with OLGA for all TCRbeta clonotypes obtained by the gDNA method from a few donors. TCRdb's version of the immuneACCESS table is confined to in-frame rearrangements and falls short of the full clone set. An unresolved V gene accounts for under half of the shortfall where checked; the remainder is of unknown origin. D and trimming were read from the DNA, whereas the V and J calls and clone size are those reported in that table. The sample has around 600,000 clones on record, around 96% of them singletons. The biggest ten clones account for 0.095% to 0.14% of the sample.

The data stem from a study of shared clonotypes between healthy human individuals (dated by TCRdb to 2020 to 2021). Looking at the study overall: A couple of women and a few men aged 18 to 49 years were included in the cohort. For each donor, CD4 naive and CD4 memory were each run on three plates, CD8 naive on two plates, and CD8 memory on one plate. The study deeply sequenced blood TCR repertoires of five healthy adults to estimate repertoire size and the extent of clonotype sharing between individuals. Libraries were prepared and TCR repertoires were sequenced by different laboratories using diverse techniques, in order to increase sequencing depth and limit assay-specific biases. Between about 0.85 and 9.5 billion PBMCs per donor were obtained by leukapheresis.

The study at large found these results: Across four donors, around 5% of naive CD4, approximately 3.5% of naive CD8, around 2.1% of memory CD4, and 0.4% of memory CD8 clonotypes were shared. Naive subsets generally had larger estimated clonotype richness than memory subsets did. Even with the large sequencing depth, rarefaction of the sorted-subset datasets indicated that sequencing was incomplete. Based on pairwise subsampling, the degree of clonotype sharing among donors was expected to be affected by sequencing depth. Compared with non-shared clonotypes, the clonotypes found in all four sorted-subset donors had higher generation probabilities. Sampling was restricted to blood, and TCR repertoires in tissues likely differ from the TCR repertoires found in blood. The small number of donors limited the genetic and exposure-history diversity represented.

For the CD8 naive samples, CD45RO-negative cells were positively selected for CCR7, yielding a CD45RA+CCR7+ population from which TemRA cells were excluded. The donors were healthy, HIV-negative adults who had no recently reported acute infections or vaccinations. Every donor was a Caucasian adult living in Nashville, Tennessee, USA. After blood collection by leukapheresis, PBMCs were isolated using Ficoll-Histopaque density gradient centrifugation and then cryopreserved in the vapor phase of liquid nitrogen. Purity and quantity of every magnetically sorted T cell population were checked by analytical flow cytometry. Each sorted fraction had its genomic DNA isolated and then quantified by UV absorbance on a Nanodrop 2000c. CDR1 is given as SGHTA and CDR2 as FQGNSA, both from the germline V gene. The CDR3, from cysteine to phenylalanine, totals 17 residues. The entry retains the CDR3 DNA only, 51 bases that are in frame from base 1. V gives up 0 bases and J gives up 0 bases, and the segment between their germline ends measures 12 bases.

The receptor's source is a woman between 25 and 40 years old in good health. The chain employs TRBV7-2 and TRBJ1-5; TRBD1 is a weak D gene call, 6 bases matching. What was sequenced was naive CD8+ T cells sorted from blood. The sample's cell subset or site label, decoded: CD45RA+CCR7+. The CDR3 reads CASSLARTEYSNQPQHF. The nucleotide sequence is given as TGTGCCAGCAGCTTAGCGCGGACAGAGTATAGCAATCAGCCCCAGCATTTT.